A single sample is the source of the 8 T cell receptor beta chains below, sequenced in a study of post-analysis software for immune sequencing data. Antigen specificity for these receptors is unknown. The study's findings and limits: In patients, roughly 5 TRBV segments were more frequent than in controls, with TRBV5-6, TRBV5-1 and TRBV20-1 among them.

Unique molecular identifiers had been added to the TCR beta cDNA libraries. TCRdb processed the PCR reads anew with MiXCR; each CDR3 protein has one entry. The sample contains about 210,000 distinct CDR3 sequences, approximately 30% of which appear only once. Sequences were obtained from blood. The source of these receptors is a girl aged 2 to 17 with multiple sclerosis.

This clonotype was seen once. The V call is TRBV2, the J call TRBJ2-7; D remains ambiguous. The DNA end is a closer match to TRBJ2-5, so the J assignment may be wrong. The CDR3 loop spans 12 amino acids. Germline loops: CDR1 SNHLY, CDR2 FYNNEI. The CDR3 loop reads CASRTPRGTQYF. As DNA, the CDR3 is TGTGCCAGCAGGACCCCGAGAGGGACCCAGTACTTC.

This clonotype was recorded many times. The chain recombines TRBV5-1 with TRBJ2-3; D possibly matches TRBD1 or TRBD2 (5 bases each). This CDR3 region has 15 residues. V was cut by 4 bases and J by 7 bases, with 19 bases left in between. Germline values: CDR1 SGHRS, CDR2 YFSETQ. The CDR3 spells CASSQNEGSRNTQYF. CDR3 DNA: TGCGCCAGCAGCCAAAACGAGGGGTCGAGAAATACGCAGTATTTT.

This chain connects TRBV20-1 to TRBJ2-5; 9 bases align to TRBD2. The length of the CDR3 is 15 residues. J gave up 2 bases and V 6 bases, and 10 bases lay outside the gene matches. Per the germline V gene, CDR1 is DFQATT and CDR2 is SNEGSKA (reference sequence). The CDR3 loop is CSAYSAGGRQETQYF. CDR3 DNA: TGCAGTGCCTATTCGGCGGGAGGGAGACAAGAGACCCAGTACTTC.

The CDR3 sequence: CASSPVANEQYF. DNA for the CDR3: TGTGCCAGCAGTCCCGTAGCAAATGAGCAGTACTTC. V is TRBV28 and J is TRBJ2-5; no clear D gene. The V and J ends lost 5 bases and 11 bases respectively, with 15 bases between them. Germline CDR1 is MDHEN and CDR2 is SYDVKM. The CDR3 totals 12 residues.

The table lists this clonotype with a few counts. A clone one base away is much larger, so this may be a read error. The chain recombines TRBV10-3 with TRBJ2-3; 10 bases are shared with TRBD1. Germline V gives CDR1 ENHRY, CDR2 SYGVKD. The CDR3 loop spans 16 amino acids. Trimming at V came to 11 bases and at J to 5 bases, leaving 16 bases not matched to a gene. CDR3 coding DNA: TGTGCCGGGCGTCTACCGGGACAGGGGTTGGTAGATACGCAGTATTTT. Translation gives CAGRLPGQGLVDTQYF.

At least ten counts were recorded for this clonotype. The V gene is TRBV20-1, the J gene TRBJ2-3; 9 bases agree with TRBD2. This CDR3 is built from 13 residues. Germline CDR1 and CDR2: DFQATT and SNEGSKA (reference sequence). With 6 bases clipped from V and 4 bases from J, the junction kept 5 bases outside the gene matches. The CDR3 protein is CSAYIAGADTQYF. The CDR3 bases are TGCAGTGCCTACATAGCGGGAGCAGATACGCAGTATTTT.

Ten or more counts support this clonotype. The rearrangement links TRBV5-1 to TRBJ2-7; 7 bases agree with TRBD1. J gave up 3 bases and V 7 bases, and 4 bases lay outside the gene matches. Germline V gene lookup returns CDR1 SGHRS and CDR2 YFSETQ. The CDR3 spans 12 residues. This CDR3 is CASGDRRYEQYF. The CDR3, as DNA: TGCGCCAGCGGGGACAGACGCTACGAGCAGTACTTC.

For this clonotype: This clone may be a read error of a much larger clone one base away. Likely a read error: the CDR3 ends without its conserved phenylalanine or tryptophan. This rearrangement joins TRBV24-1 to TRBJ2-1; no reliable D call. The CDR3 length is 13 residues. Germline V gene sequence: CDR1 KGHDR, CDR2 SFDVKD. V shed 3 bases and J shed 6 bases, with 8 bases lying between them. The CDR3 DNA sequence: TGTGCCACCAGTGATCCCAACGCCAATGAGCAGTTCGTC. It yields the protein CATSDPNANEQFV.